This T cell receptor beta chain derives from a study of T cell responses to AZD1222 COVID-19 vaccine. There are a few counts of this clone. Its target is unknown. Germline lookup yields CDR1 SGHVS and CDR2 FQNEAQ. The length of the CDR3 is 14 residues. The V end was cut by 5 bases, the J end by 5 bases, with 13 bases between. General study results and limits: White British ancestry dominated among donors, who included more females, and clonal diversity was possibly underestimated. The study identified only six AZD1222 recipients as seropositive at baseline.

Sequencing used immunoSEQ multiplex PCR; TCRdb keeps in-frame clones, though not all of them. The table shows approximately 110,000 clones, with around 86% occurring only once. This clonotype was obtained from an adult in good health. The rearrangement uses TRBV7-8 and TRBJ2-1; TRBD2 might be the D (5 bases). Specimen: peripheral blood, collected on day 0 of AZD1222 vaccination. CDR3 region: CASSKSGGNNEQFF. In nucleotides, the CDR3 is TGTGCCAGCAGCAAAAGCGGCGGAAACAATGAGCAGTTCTTC.